One and the same sample provided the 22 T cell receptor beta chains below, sequenced in a study of response to subunit inactivated influenza vaccine. TCRdb independently ran MiXCR on the RT-PCR reads; one entry per CDR3 protein. This table holds 500,000 or so distinct CDR3 sequences, approximately 9.9% found once. Source: PBMCs from blood, taken about 40 days after vaccination. All receptors come from a man aged 45 to 65 who received an inactivated influenza vaccine.

The chain is built from TRBV12-3 or TRBV12-4 and TRBJ2-2, with 13 positions matching TRBD2. The CDR3 has 14 residues. V lost 4 bases to trimming and J lost 7 bases; unmatched junction nucleotides: 0. As DNA, the CDR3 is TGTGCCAGCAGTTGGACTAGCGGGAGCGGGGAGCTGTTTTTT. Translation gives CASSWTSGSGELFF.

This sequence joins TRBV9 and TRBJ1-1; tentative D call: TRBD1 (5 bases). Germline CDR1 reads SGDLS; CDR2 reads YYNGEE. V was trimmed by 2 bases and J by 5 bases, leaving 16 bases between them. The length of the CDR3 is 15 residues. The CDR3 sequence is CASSVSGTPVTEAFF. The CDR3, as DNA: TGTGCCAGCAGCGTCTCCGGGACCCCCGTGACTGAAGCTTTCTTT.

The chain recombines TRBV6-2 or TRBV6-3 with TRBJ1-1, with 12 positions matching TRBD1. Trimming cost V 0 bases and J 8 bases; bases outside gene matches: 4. Germline V gives CDR1 MNHEY, CDR2 SVGEGT. The CDR3 is made up of 15 amino acids. This CDR3 reads CASSYSRDRGLEAFF. As DNA, the CDR3 is TGTGCCAGCAGTTACTCGAGGGACAGGGGGCTCGAAGCTTTCTTT.

This clonotype was seen a handful of times. The chain links TRBV29-1 to TRBJ1-1; no clear D. The germline CDR1 and CDR2 sequences are SQVTM and ANQGSEA. V was trimmed by 3 bases and J by 0 bases, leaving 8 bases between them. This CDR3 has 13 amino acids. The CDR3 region is CSVEPRMNTEAFF. The DNA for the CDR3 is TGCAGCGTTGAGCCCAGGATGAACACTGAAGCTTTCTTT.

This clonotype was detected a few times. This chain connects TRBV7-9 to TRBJ1-4; no definite D call. Germline V CDR1 and CDR2: SEHNR, FQNEAQ (reference sequence). This CDR3 spans 11 amino acids. The V and J ends lost 2 bases and 9 bases respectively, with 4 bases between them. DNA for the CDR3: TGTGCCAGCAGCTTAAAGCAAAAACTGTTTTTT. This gives the protein CASSLKQKLFF.

To note about this clonotype: One end of the junction varies from germline; a read error may be responsible. CDR3 residues: CASSQAGTQNSGYTF. CDR3 bases: TGTGCCAGCAGCCAAGCGGGGACGCAAAACTCTGGCTACACCTTC. The chain carries TRBV3-1 and TRBJ1-2, with a weak D call TRBD1 (5 bases). The CDR3 covers 15 residues. Germline V gene data show CDR1 as LGHDT and CDR2 as YNNKEL (reference sequence). The variable domain in full, with the rest retrieved from reference TRBV3-1 and TRBJ1-2, is DTAVSQTPKYLVTQMGNDKSIKCEQNLGHDTMYWYKQDSKKFLKIMFSYNNKELIINETVPNRFSPKSPDKAHLNLHINSLELGDSAVYFCASSQAGTQNSGYTFGSGTRLTVV.

This clonotype turned up a few times. The chain combines TRBV6-2 or TRBV6-3 with TRBJ1-1; TRBD1 matches 7 bases. V shed 6 bases, J shed 0 bases, and the junction held 10 bases outside the gene matches. The length of the CDR3 is 16 residues. Germline V gene data show CDR1 as MNHEY and CDR2 as SVGEGT. In DNA, the CDR3 is TGTGCCAGCAGCTACCCACAGGGGAGGATGAACACTGAAGCTTTCTTT. This codes for CASSYPQGRMNTEAFF.

The sample holds a few counts of this clonotype. The chain is built from TRBV12-3 or TRBV12-4 and TRBJ2-5; perhaps D is TRBD1 or TRBD2 (5 bases each). Trimming pared 5 bases from V and 4 bases from J, leaving 17 bases between. The CDR3 covers 15 residues. This CDR3 reads CASSDRGWGTETQYF. The DNA of the CDR3 is TGTGCCAGCAGTGACCGGGGTTGGGGGACAGAGACCCAGTACTTC.

Points on this clonotype: A much larger clone is a single base away; this may be a read error. CDR3 coding DNA: TGTGCCAGCAGCCGAGAACCTGGGACAGGACCTTACAATGAGCAGTTCTTC. Translated, it gives CASSREPGTGPYNEQFF. The chain carries TRBV4-2 and TRBJ2-1, with 8 bases matching TRBD1. V trimming: 4 bases; J trimming: 4 bases; junction bases outside the gene matches: 12. Germline V gene lookup returns CDR1 LGHNA and CDR2 YNFKEQ. The CDR3 loop spans 17 amino acids.

This clonotype was seen more than once but under ten times. The chain carries TRBV25-1 and TRBJ2-3; 11 bases map to TRBD2. Germline trimming cut 1 base from V and 4 bases from J; bases unmatched to any gene: 4. The V gene's germline CDR1 is MGHDK and CDR2 SYGVNS. This CDR3 contains 16 residues. The CDR3: CASSEWLAGGADTQYF. For the CDR3, the DNA is TGTGCCAGCAGTGAATGGCTAGCGGGGGGTGCAGATACGCAGTATTTT.

The chain uses TRBV29-1 and TRBJ2-6; 7 nucleotides match TRBD1. Germline-derived CDR1 and CDR2 are SQVTM and ANQGSEA. CDR3 size: 14 residues. V lost 4 bases to trimming and J lost 0 bases; unmatched junction nucleotides: 0. The CDR3 here is CSVAGGSGANVLTF. CDR3 bases: TGCAGCGTTGCAGGGGGCTCTGGGGCCAACGTCCTGACTTTC.

This clonotype has more than one count but fewer than ten. J is TRBJ2-1 and V is TRBV27; D unclear. Germline values: CDR1 MNHEY, CDR2 SMNVEV (reference sequence). V was shortened by 0 bases and J by 6 bases, with 6 bases between the two germline ends. There are 13 residues in the CDR3. In DNA form, the CDR3 reads TGTGCCAGCAGTTTATCCCCTTTCAATGAGCAGTTCTTC. Protein product: CASSLSPFNEQFF.

Only a few counts were recorded for this clonotype. V usage is TRBV12-3 or TRBV12-4 and J usage is TRBJ2-3; maybe TRBD2 (5 bases). The CDR3 spans 14 residues. The V and J ends lost 8 bases and 3 bases respectively, with 15 bases between them. The CDR3 spells CASRNSERTDTQYF. CDR3 DNA: TGTGCCAGCCGGAATAGCGAAAGGACAGATACGCAGTATTTT.

A few counts support this clonotype. The chain uses TRBV20-1 and TRBJ2-7; 16 nucleotides match TRBD2. CDR1 and CDR2 (germline): DFQATT, SNEGSKA (reference sequence). The length of the CDR3 is 16 residues. The V segment lost 8 bases and the J segment 0 bases; nucleotides outside the gene matches: 7. The CDR3 is CSSPGLAGGSSYEQYF. The CDR3 DNA sequence: TGCAGTTCACCGGGACTAGCGGGGGGGAGCTCCTACGAGCAGTACTTC.

This clonotype has just a few counts. The chain joins TRBV6-1 to TRBJ1-5, with TRBD1 matching 7 bases. The CDR3 has 14 residues. Germline V gives CDR1 MNHNS, CDR2 SASEGT. V shed 6 bases, J shed 2 bases, and the junction held 4 bases outside the gene matches. The CDR3 region has the DNA TGTGCCAGCAGCCAGGGGGATGGCAATCAGCCCCAGCATTTT. Its translation: CASSQGDGNQPQHF.

The chain employs TRBV29-1 and TRBJ2-3, with TRBD2 matching over 8 bases. The germline gives CDR1 SQVTM, CDR2 ANQGSEA. The CDR3 has 13 amino acids. After removal of 6 bases from V and 4 bases from J, the junction contained 6 bases not matched to a gene. CDR3 amino acids: CSVLAGPSDTQYF. The CDR3 region has the DNA TGCAGCGTCTTAGCGGGACCGTCAGATACGCAGTATTTT.

This clonotype was recorded many times. The rearrangement uses TRBV12-3 or TRBV12-4 and TRBJ2-2; 7 bases are a match to TRBD1. The CDR3 totals 14 residues. Germline trimming cut 6 bases from V and 1 base from J; bases unmatched to any gene: 2. Here the CDR3 reads CASRRTGNTGELFF. As DNA, the CDR3 is TGTGCCAGCAGACGGACAGGGAACACCGGGGAGCTGTTTTTT.

This clonotype appeared a few times. The V and J genes are TRBV3-1 and TRBJ2-2; D call uncertain. Trimming stripped 5 bases from V and 1 base from J, with 14 bases between. This CDR3 has 16 amino acids. Germline V gene lookup returns CDR1 LGHDT and CDR2 YNNKEL (reference sequence). CDR3 sequence: CASSKSGTLNTGELFF. CDR3 bases: TGTGCCAGCAGCAAATCAGGCACTCTGAACACCGGGGAGCTGTTTTTT.

The rearrangement uses TRBV6-1 and TRBJ2-1; D remains ambiguous. The CDR3 covers 13 residues. Trimming removed 7 bases at V and 4 bases at J, with 11 bases between. Germline V gene data show CDR1 as MNHNS and CDR2 as SASEGT. The CDR3 sequence is CASKLNRYNEQFF. In DNA form, the CDR3 reads TGTGCCAGCAAGCTTAACAGATACAATGAGCAGTTCTTC.

The chain links TRBV7-9 to TRBJ2-5; no definite D call. Germline loops: CDR1 SEHNR, CDR2 FQNEAQ (reference sequence). V was shortened by 2 bases and J by 8 bases, with 9 bases between the two germline ends. There are 12 residues in the CDR3. The CDR3 spells CASSLIIQTQYF. CDR3 nucleotide sequence: TGTGCCAGCAGCTTAATTATCCAAACCCAGTACTTC.

This clonotype was picked up a small number of times. The J gene is TRBJ2-5, the V gene TRBV20-1; no clear D. Trimming removed 0 bases from V and 5 bases from J, with 19 bases in between. This CDR3 has 16 amino acids. In germline, CDR1 is DFQATT, CDR2 SNEGSKA (reference sequence). The CDR3 region is CSARDLRVFTEETQYF. The CDR3 nucleotides read TGCAGTGCTAGAGATCTAAGGGTCTTTACTGAGGAGACCCAGTACTTC.

This clonotype was observed a few times. V usage is TRBV6-2 or TRBV6-3 and J usage is TRBJ1-5, with 9 bases that match TRBD1. Germline-derived CDR1 and CDR2 are MNHEY and SVGEGT. The CDR3 consists of 16 residues. J gave up 0 bases and V 6 bases, and 6 bases lay outside the gene matches. The DNA for the CDR3 is TGTGCCAGCAGACCCGGGACAGGGTTTAGCAATCAGCCCCAGCATTTT. Protein: CASRPGTGFSNQPQHF.